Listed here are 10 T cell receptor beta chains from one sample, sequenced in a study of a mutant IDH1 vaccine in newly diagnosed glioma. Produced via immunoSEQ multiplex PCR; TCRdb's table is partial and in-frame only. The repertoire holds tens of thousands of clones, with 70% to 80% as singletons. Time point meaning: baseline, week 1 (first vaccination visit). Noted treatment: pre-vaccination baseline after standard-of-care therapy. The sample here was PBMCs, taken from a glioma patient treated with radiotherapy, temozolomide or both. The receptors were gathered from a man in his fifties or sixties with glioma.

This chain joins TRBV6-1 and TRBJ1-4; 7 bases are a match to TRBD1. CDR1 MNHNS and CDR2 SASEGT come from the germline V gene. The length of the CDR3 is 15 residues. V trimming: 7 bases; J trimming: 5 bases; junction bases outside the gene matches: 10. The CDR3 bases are TGTGCCAGCAACCCCGACAGGGCAGTGAATGAAAAACTGTTTTTT. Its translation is CASNPDRAVNEKLFF.

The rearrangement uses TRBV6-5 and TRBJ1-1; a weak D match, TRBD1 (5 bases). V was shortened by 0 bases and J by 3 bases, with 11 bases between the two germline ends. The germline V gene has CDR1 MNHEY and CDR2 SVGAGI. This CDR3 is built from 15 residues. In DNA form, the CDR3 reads TGTGCCAGCAGTTACTCGGGCAGGGTGGACACTGAAGCTTTCTTT. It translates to CASSYSGRVDTEAFF.

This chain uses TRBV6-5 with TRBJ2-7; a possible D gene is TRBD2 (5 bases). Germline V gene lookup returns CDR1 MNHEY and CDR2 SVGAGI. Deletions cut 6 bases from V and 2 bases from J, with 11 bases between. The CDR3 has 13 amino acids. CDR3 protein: CASRSTGTYEQYF. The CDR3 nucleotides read TGTGCCAGCAGATCTACCGGGACCTACGAGCAGTACTTC.

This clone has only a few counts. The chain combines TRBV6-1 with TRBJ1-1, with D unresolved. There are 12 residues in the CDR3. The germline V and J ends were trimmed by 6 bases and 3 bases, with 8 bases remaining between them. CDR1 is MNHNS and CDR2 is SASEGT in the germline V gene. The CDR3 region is CASREFYTEAFF. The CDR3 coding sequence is TGTGCCAGCAGGGAGTTCTACACTGAAGCTTTCTTT.

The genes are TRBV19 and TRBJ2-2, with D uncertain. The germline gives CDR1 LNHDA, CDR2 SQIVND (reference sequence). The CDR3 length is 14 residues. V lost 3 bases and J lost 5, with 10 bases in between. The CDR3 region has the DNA TGTGCCAGTAGTATGAAAGTGATAACCGGGGAGCTGTTTTTT. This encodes CASSMKVITGELFF.

The CDR3 reads CSVGATNTEAFF. The DNA for the CDR3 is TGCAGCGTTGGGGCCACGAACACTGAAGCTTTCTTT. The chain carries TRBV29-1 and TRBJ1-1; no clear D. In germline, CDR1 is SQVTM, CDR2 ANQGSEA. CDR3 length: 12 amino acids. The V end was cut by 4 bases, the J end by 1 base, with 7 bases between.

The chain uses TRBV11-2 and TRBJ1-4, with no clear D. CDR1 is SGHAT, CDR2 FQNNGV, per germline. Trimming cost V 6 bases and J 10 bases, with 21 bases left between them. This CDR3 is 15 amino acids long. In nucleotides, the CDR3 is TGTGCCAGCAGGCTAGGAGGCGCCGAAAGTGGAAAACTGTTTTTT. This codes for CASRLGGAESGKLFF.

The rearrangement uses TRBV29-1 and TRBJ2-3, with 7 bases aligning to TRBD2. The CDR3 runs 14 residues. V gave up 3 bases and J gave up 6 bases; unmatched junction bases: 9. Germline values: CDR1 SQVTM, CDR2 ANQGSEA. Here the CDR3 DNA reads TGCAGCGTTGACAGCGGGGCTGGAGGGGATACGCAGTATTTT. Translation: CSVDSGAGGDTQYF.

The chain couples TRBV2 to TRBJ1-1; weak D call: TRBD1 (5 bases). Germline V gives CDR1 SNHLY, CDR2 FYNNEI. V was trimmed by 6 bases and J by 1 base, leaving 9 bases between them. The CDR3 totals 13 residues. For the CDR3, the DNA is TGTGCCAGCAGCTGGGGACCGAACACTGAAGCTTTCTTT. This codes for CASSWGPNTEAFF.

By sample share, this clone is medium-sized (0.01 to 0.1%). CDR3 nucleotide sequence: TGCGCCAGCAGCTTGGCAGGGAGGATGAACACTGAAGCTTTCTTT. Translated: CASSLAGRMNTEAFF. The chain is built from TRBV5-1 and TRBJ1-1; TRBD1 is a possible D gene (5 bases). Germline CDR1 reads SGHRS; CDR2 reads YFSETQ. The CDR3 totals 15 residues. V shed 0 bases and J shed 0 bases, with 9 bases lying between them.